The 15 T cell receptor beta chains below all came from one sample that was sequenced in a study of human T cells and chemical hapten exposure. Sample time point: patch test 1, 2 weeks after DPC sensitization. Treatment meaning: therapeutic diphenylcyclopropenone sensitization with weekly scalp DPC. Via MiXCR, TCRdb re-called the RACE reads, giving one row per CDR3 protein. The sample carries around 190,000 distinct CDR3 sequences, 20% to 25% recorded once. The sequenced sample was whole blood, obtained in connection with sensitization to the hapten diphenylcyclopropenone (DPC). The receptor source for this set is a woman aged 45-60 years with alopecia areata. Some clones in this sample may be carry-over from other donors' samples.

There are a few counts of this clonotype. The chain employs TRBV20-1 and TRBJ2-3, with D possibly TRBD2 on 5 matching bases. Trimming pared 7 bases from V and 0 bases from J, leaving 11 bases between. This CDR3 region has 13 residues. The germline V gene encodes CDR1 DFQATT and CDR2 SNEGSKA (reference sequence). CDR3 loop: CSGETQSTDTQYF. CDR3 DNA sequence: TGCAGTGGGGAGACTCAGAGCACAGATACGCAGTATTTT.

V gene TRBV12-3 or TRBV12-4 combines with J gene TRBJ1-3; tentatively, D is TRBD1 (5 bases). There are 15 residues in the CDR3. Trimming stripped 7 bases from V and 5 bases from J, with 18 bases between. CDR3 bases: TGTGCCAGCACCCCCGTGGGGGGTAGGAGAAACACCATATATTTT. This encodes CASTPVGGRRNTIYF.

There are a few counts of this clonotype. This sequence joins TRBV7-9 and TRBJ2-2; 11 nucleotides line up with TRBD2. Germline V gene lookup returns CDR1 SEHNR and CDR2 FQNEAQ (reference sequence). The V gene end was trimmed by 1 base and the J gene end by 6 bases; junction bases not matched to a gene: 4. The CDR3 runs to 16 residues. CDR3 residues: CASSLVLAGGPGELFF. As DNA, the CDR3 is TGTGCCAGCAGCTTAGTCCTAGCGGGAGGTCCCGGGGAGCTGTTTTTT.

The table lists this clonotype with many counts. The chain has TRBV11-2 and TRBJ2-3; 12 bases fit TRBD2. The V gene's germline CDR1 is SGHAT and CDR2 FQNNGV. V trimming: 1 base; J trimming: 14 bases; junction bases outside the gene matches: 10. The CDR3 is made up of 15 amino acids. The CDR3 region has the DNA TGTGCCAGCAGCTTAGGACAGACTAGCGGGAGCCGGCGGTATTTT. Translated: CASSLGQTSGSRRYF. Together with reference TRBV11-2 and TRBJ2-3, the CDR3 gives the full variable domain: EAGVAQSPRYKIIEKRQSVAFWCNPISGHATLYWYQQILGQGPKLLIQFQNNGVVDDSQLPKDRFSAERLKGVDSTLKIQPAKLEDSAVYLCASSLGQTSGSRRYFGPGTRLTVL.

This clonotype appeared a few times. The genes are TRBV6-6 and TRBJ1-5; D might be TRBD1 (6 bases). Per the germline V gene, CDR1 is MNHNY and CDR2 is SVGAGI (reference sequence). This CDR3 is 13 amino acids long. V lost 11 bases, J lost 6 bases, and 17 bases lay in between. In nucleotides, the CDR3 is TGTGCCGCTAAGGGGGGGGAGGGTCAGCCCCAGCATTTT. It specifies CAAKGGEGQPQHF.

This clonotype was observed many times. This chain joins TRBV7-3 and TRBJ2-2; D remains ambiguous. The CDR3 has 12 residues. The germline V gene encodes CDR1 SGHTA and CDR2 FQGTGA. With 4 bases removed from V and 3 bases from J, the gap between germline ends came to 3 bases. The CDR3 DNA sequence: TGTGCCAGCAGCTCCCACACCGGGGAGCTGTTTTTT. This gives the protein CASSSHTGELFF.

This clonotype was picked up a small number of times. The chain joins TRBV7-9 to TRBJ2-1; D gene unclear. Germline values: CDR1 SEHNR, CDR2 FQNEAQ (reference sequence). Trimming took 1 base from V and 9 from J, leaving 10 bases between them. CDR3 size: 13 residues. The DNA for the CDR3 is TGTGCCAGCAGCTTAGTTAGTGCGGCTGAGCAGTTCTTC. Encoded protein: CASSLVSAAEQFF. The variable domain in full, with the rest retrieved from reference TRBV7-9 and TRBJ2-1, is DTGVSQNPRHKITKRGQNVTFRCDPISEHNRLYWYRQTLGQGPEFLTYFQNEAQLEKSRLLSDRFSAERPKGSFSTLEIQRTEQGDSAMYLCASSLVSAAEQFFGPGTRLTVL.

This clonotype showed up just a few times. Written as DNA, the CDR3 is TGTGCCAGCCTAGCGGGACCTAACACCGGGGAGCTGTTTTTT. This encodes CASLAGPNTGELFF. This chain uses TRBV2 with TRBJ2-2; 9 nucleotides agree with TRBD2. CDR3 size: 14 residues. J gave up 2 bases and V 8 bases, and 3 bases lay outside the gene matches. CDR1 SNHLY and CDR2 FYNNEI come from the germline V gene.

This clonotype has only a few counts. J is TRBJ2-5 and V is TRBV20-1; tentative D call: TRBD2 (6 bases). The CDR3 length is 12 residues. The V gene lost 3 bases and the J gene lost 5 bases, with 10 bases spanning the gap. From germline, CDR1 is DFQATT and CDR2 SNEGSKA (reference sequence). CDR3 region: CSARTGEETQYF. The CDR3 DNA is TGCAGTGCTAGGACGGGGGAGGAGACCCAGTACTTC.

The rearrangement uses TRBV27 and TRBJ1-2; TRBD1 matches at 7 bases. The CDR3 is 12 amino acids. Per the germline V gene, CDR1 is MNHEY and CDR2 is SMNVEV (reference sequence). The V segment lost 9 bases and the J segment 3 bases; nucleotides outside the gene matches: 4. The CDR3: CASRQGYYGYTF. The CDR3, as DNA: TGTGCCAGTAGACAGGGATACTATGGCTACACCTTC.

The rearrangement uses TRBV5-1 and TRBJ1-3; TRBD1 might be the D (6 bases). V was pared by 1 base and J by 2 bases, with 13 bases between. This CDR3 is built from 16 residues. Germline assignment: CDR1 SGHRS and CDR2 YFSETQ. The CDR3 DNA follows: TGCGCCAGCAGCTTGCCCTCGGGGGCTGCTGGAAACACCATATATTTT. Its translation: CASSLPSGAAGNTIYF.

There are a few counts of this clonotype. The chain employs TRBV6-6 and TRBJ1-2; D remains ambiguous. V was trimmed by 3 bases and J by 5 bases, leaving 13 bases between them. CDR3 length: 14 residues. The V gene's germline CDR1 is MNHNY and CDR2 SVGAGI (reference sequence). CDR3 nucleotide sequence: TGTGCCAGCAGTTATGATATTCAAAGATATGGCTACACCTTC. Its protein product is CASSYDIQRYGYTF.

There are a few counts of this clonotype. This chain connects TRBV10-3 to TRBJ2-7, with D tentatively TRBD1 or TRBD2 (5 bases each). The V and J ends lost 3 bases and 0 bases respectively, with 12 bases between them. The CDR3 runs 15 residues. CDR1 is ENHRY, CDR2 SYGVKD, per germline. CDR3 loop: CAISEGTASSYEQYF. The DNA for the CDR3 is TGTGCCATCAGTGAAGGGACCGCTAGCTCCTACGAGCAGTACTTC.

The chain employs TRBV20-1 and TRBJ2-3; D is perhaps TRBD2 (6 bases). V shed 5 bases and J shed 4 bases, with 13 bases lying between them. The CDR3 sequence is 13 residues long. CDR1 and CDR2 (germline): DFQATT, SNEGSKA (reference sequence). The CDR3 is CSALGGNADTQYF. For the CDR3, the DNA is TGCAGTGCTCTTGGGGGGAATGCAGATACGCAGTATTTT.

The rearrangement uses TRBV6-5 and TRBJ2-1; TRBD1 matches at 9 bases. The germline V gene has CDR1 MNHEY and CDR2 SVGAGI. The ends lost 2 bases at V and 7 bases at J; junction bases unmatched: 3. The CDR3 length is 14 residues. CDR3 sequence: CASSYPGQGNEQFF. The CDR3, as DNA: TGTGCCAGCAGTTACCCGGGACAGGGAAATGAGCAGTTCTTC.